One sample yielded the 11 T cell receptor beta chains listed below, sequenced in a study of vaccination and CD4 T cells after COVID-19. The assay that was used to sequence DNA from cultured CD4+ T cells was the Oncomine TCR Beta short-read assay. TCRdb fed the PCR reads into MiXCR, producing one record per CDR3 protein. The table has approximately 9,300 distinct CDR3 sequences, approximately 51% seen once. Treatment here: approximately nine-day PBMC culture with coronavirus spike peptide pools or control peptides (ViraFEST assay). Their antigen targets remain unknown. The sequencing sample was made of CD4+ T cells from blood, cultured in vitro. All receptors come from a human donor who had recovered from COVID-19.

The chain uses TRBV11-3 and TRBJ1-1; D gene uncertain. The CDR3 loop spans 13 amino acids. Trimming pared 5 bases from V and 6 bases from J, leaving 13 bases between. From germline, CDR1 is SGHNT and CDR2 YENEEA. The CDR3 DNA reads TGTGCCAGCAGCCTCCCGCTGGGATCTGAAGCTTTCTTT. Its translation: CASSLPLGSEAFF.

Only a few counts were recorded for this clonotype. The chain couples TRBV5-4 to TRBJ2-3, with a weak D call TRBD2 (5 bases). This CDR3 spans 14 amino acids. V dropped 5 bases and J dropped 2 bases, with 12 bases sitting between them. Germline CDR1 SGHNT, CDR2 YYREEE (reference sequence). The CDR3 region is CASRPGSTTDTQYF. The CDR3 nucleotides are TGTGCCAGCAGACCGGGGTCTACCACAGATACGCAGTATTTT.

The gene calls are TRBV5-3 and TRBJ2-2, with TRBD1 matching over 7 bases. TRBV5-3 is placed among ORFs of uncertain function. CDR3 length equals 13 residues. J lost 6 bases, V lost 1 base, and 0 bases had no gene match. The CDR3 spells CARSLRGPGELFF. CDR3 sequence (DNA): TGTGCCAGAAGCTTGAGGGGGCCCGGGGAGCTGTTTTTT.

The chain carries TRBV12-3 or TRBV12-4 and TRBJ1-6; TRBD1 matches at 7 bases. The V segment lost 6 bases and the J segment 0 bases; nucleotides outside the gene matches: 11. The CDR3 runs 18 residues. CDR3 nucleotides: TGTGCCAGCAGCCGCACAGGGGTCCTGAGCTCCTATAATTCACCCCTCCACTTT. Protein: CASSRTGVLSSYNSPLHF.

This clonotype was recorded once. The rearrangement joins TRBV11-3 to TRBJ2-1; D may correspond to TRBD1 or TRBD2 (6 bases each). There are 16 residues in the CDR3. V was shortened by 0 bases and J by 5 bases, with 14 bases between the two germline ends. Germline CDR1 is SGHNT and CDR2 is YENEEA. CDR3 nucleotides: TGTGCCAGCAGCTTAGAGGGGGGCAGGAGGGACAATGAGCAGTTCTTC. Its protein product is CASSLEGGRRDNEQFF.

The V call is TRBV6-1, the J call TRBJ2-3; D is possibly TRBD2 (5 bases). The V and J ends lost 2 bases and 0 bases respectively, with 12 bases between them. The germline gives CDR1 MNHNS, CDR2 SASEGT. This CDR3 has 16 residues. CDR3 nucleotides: TGTGCCAGCAGTGAAATGAGCGGAACTAGCACAGATACGCAGTATTTT. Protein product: CASSEMSGTSTDTQYF.

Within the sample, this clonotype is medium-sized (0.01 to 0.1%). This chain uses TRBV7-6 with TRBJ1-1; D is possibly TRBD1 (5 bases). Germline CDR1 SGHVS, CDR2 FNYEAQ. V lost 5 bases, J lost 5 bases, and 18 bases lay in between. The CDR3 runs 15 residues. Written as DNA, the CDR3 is TGTGCCAGCAGCCAGAGGACATCCCAGAGGACTGAAGCTTTCTTT. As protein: CASSQRTSQRTEAFF.

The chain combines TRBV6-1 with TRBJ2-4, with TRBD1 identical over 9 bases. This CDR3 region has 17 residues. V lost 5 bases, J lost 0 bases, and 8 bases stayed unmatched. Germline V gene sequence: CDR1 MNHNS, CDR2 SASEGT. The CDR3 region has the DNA TGTGCCAGCAGTCGACCGACAGGGGGACTAGCCAAAAACATTCAGTACTTC. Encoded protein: CASSRPTGGLAKNIQYF.

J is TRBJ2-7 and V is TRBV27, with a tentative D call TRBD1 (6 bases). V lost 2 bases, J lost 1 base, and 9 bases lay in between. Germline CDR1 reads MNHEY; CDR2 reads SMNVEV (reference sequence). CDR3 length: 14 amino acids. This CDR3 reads CASSLDGQSYEQYF. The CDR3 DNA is TGTGCCAGCAGTTTAGATGGACAGTCCTACGAGCAGTACTTC.

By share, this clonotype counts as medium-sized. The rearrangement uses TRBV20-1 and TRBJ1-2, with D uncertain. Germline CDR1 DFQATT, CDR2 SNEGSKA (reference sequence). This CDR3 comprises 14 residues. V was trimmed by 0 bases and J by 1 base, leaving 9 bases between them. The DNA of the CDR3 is TGCAGTGCTAGAGACGTGACGGGTAACTATGGCTACACCTTC. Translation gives CSARDVTGNYGYTF.

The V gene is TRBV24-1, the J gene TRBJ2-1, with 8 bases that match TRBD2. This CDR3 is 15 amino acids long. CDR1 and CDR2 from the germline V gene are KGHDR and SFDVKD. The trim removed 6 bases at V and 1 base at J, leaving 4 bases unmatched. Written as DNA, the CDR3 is TGTGCCACCAGTACTAGCGGTTCTTCCTACAATGAGCAGTTCTTC. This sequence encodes CATSTSGSSYNEQFF.